A single sample is the source of the 29 T cell receptor beta chains below, sequenced in a study of Tregs in tolerant kidney transplant recipients. Profiling relied on immunoSEQ multiplex PCR, and the TCRdb table lists in-frame clones only, not all of them. The repertoire holds some 100,000 clones, with around nine tenths as singletons. The specimen sequenced was CD4+ T cells from blood. The source is a human donor in good health.

This sequence joins TRBV20-1 and TRBJ1-2, with D perhaps TRBD1 (5 bases). The CDR3 covers 11 residues. Germline V gene data show CDR1 as DFQATT and CDR2 as SNEGSKA (reference sequence). V gave up 1 base and J gave up 7 bases, with 7 bases separating them. CDR3 coding DNA: TGCAGTGCTAGAGGGGGGATTGGCTACACCTTC. It is translated as CSARGGIGYTF.

The chain employs TRBV4-1 and TRBJ1-2; D is unresolved. V was clipped by 1 base and J by 4 bases, with 13 bases between them. Germline CDR1 MGHRA, CDR2 YSYEKL. The CDR3 is 15 residues long. CDR3 sequence: CASSQAVFLIYGYTF. The CDR3 DNA follows: TGCGCCAGCAGCCAAGCCGTATTCTTAATCTATGGCTACACCTTC.

The rearrangement links TRBV29-1 to TRBJ2-3, with 14 bases matching TRBD2. Germline V lookup: CDR1 SQVTM, CDR2 ANQGSEA. This CDR3 comprises 17 residues. The V gene end was trimmed by 1 base and the J gene end by 3 bases; junction bases not matched to a gene: 6. The CDR3 protein is CSVEGGLAGVGTDTQYF. The CDR3, as DNA: TGCAGCGTTGAAGGGGGACTAGCGGGAGTTGGGACAGATACGCAGTATTTT.

V gene TRBV5-8 combines with J gene TRBJ1-5; a weak D match, TRBD1 (5 bases). V was shortened by 0 bases and J by 7 bases, with 11 bases between the two germline ends. Per germline, CDR1 SGHTS and CDR2 YDEGEE. This CDR3 has 14 amino acids. CDR3 region: CASSLAGGGQPQHF. The CDR3 DNA sequence: TGTGCCAGCAGCTTGGCGGGGGGAGGACAGCCCCAGCATTTT. The full variable domain, in which reference TRBV5-8 and TRBJ1-5 provide the parts outside the CDR3, is EAGVTQSPTHLIKTRGQQATLRCSPISGHTSVYWYQQALGLGLQFLLWYDEGEERNRGNFPPRFSGRQFPNYSSELNVNALELEDSALYLCASSLAGGGQPQHFGDGTRLSIL.

This chain uses TRBV27 with TRBJ1-2, with D possibly TRBD1 on 5 matching bases. CDR1 MNHEY and CDR2 SMNVEV come from the germline V gene (reference sequence). The CDR3 extends over 14 amino acids. V gave up 0 bases and J gave up 4 bases, with 9 bases separating them. CDR3 DNA: TGTGCCAGCAGTTTATCCACAGGCCCCTATGGCTACACCTTC. Its translation is CASSLSTGPYGYTF.

This chain uses TRBV19 with TRBJ1-2, with 10 bases that match TRBD1. Germline V gene sequence: CDR1 LNHDA, CDR2 SQIVND (reference sequence). The CDR3 spans 15 residues. V trimming: 7 bases; J trimming: 2 bases; junction bases outside the gene matches: 7. The CDR3 DNA is TGTGCCAGTACCCGCAGGGACAGGGGAAACTATGGCTACACCTTC. This translates into CASTRRDRGNYGYTF. Using reference TRBV19 and TRBJ1-2 for the parts outside the CDR3, the full variable domain is DGGITQSPKYLFRKEGQNVTLSCEQNLNHDAMYWYRQDPGQGLRLIYYSQIVNDFQKGDIAEGYSVSREKKESFPLTVTSAQKNPTAFYLCASTRRDRGNYGYTFGSGTRLTVV.

CDR3 sequence reads: CASSLSPSSYNEQFF. The DNA for the CDR3 is TGTGCCAGCAGCTTGAGTCCGTCCTCCTACAATGAGCAGTTCTTC. The rearrangement links TRBV7-8 to TRBJ2-1, with D unresolved. The CDR3 covers 15 residues. In germline, CDR1 is SGHVS, CDR2 FQNEAQ. Between the trimmed V and J ends, which lost 3 bases and 0 bases, there was a span of 9 bases.

The sample holds one count of this clone. The chain links TRBV18 to TRBJ1-5; 7 nucleotides align to TRBD1. The V segment lost 1 base and the J segment 0 bases; nucleotides outside the gene matches: 6. CDR3 length: 17 amino acids. CDR1 is KGHSH and CDR2 is LQKENI in the germline V gene. CDR3: CASSPQGGRSSNQPQHF. As DNA, the CDR3 is TGTGCCAGCTCACCACAAGGGGGCAGGTCTAGCAATCAGCCCCAGCATTTT.

This chain joins TRBV7-3 and TRBJ2-3, with 7 nucleotides matching TRBD2. Trimming removed 4 bases from V and 0 bases from J; junction bases left unmatched: 4. CDR1 SGHTA and CDR2 FQGTGA come from the germline V gene. CDR3 length equals 15 residues. In DNA form, the CDR3 reads TGTGCCAGCAGCTCGGGACTATTTAGCACAGATACGCAGTATTTT. Its translation is CASSSGLFSTDTQYF.

This chain connects TRBV4-2 to TRBJ2-2; possibly TRBD2 for D (5 bases). Germline CDR1 LGHNA, CDR2 YNFKEQ. V lost 4 bases and J 3 bases, leaving 18 bases between the germline ends. This CDR3 spans 17 amino acids. The CDR3, as DNA: TGTGCCAGCAGCCGCAACTCAGGCGGGTCGTACACCGGGGAGCTGTTTTTT. Its translation: CASSRNSGGSYTGELFF.

The genes are TRBV10-3 and TRBJ2-5; 7 positions agree with TRBD1. The V gene's germline CDR1 is ENHRY and CDR2 SYGVKD. Trimming cost V 4 bases and J 2 bases; bases outside gene matches: 10. This CDR3 comprises 16 residues. In DNA form, the CDR3 reads TGTGCCATCAGTGGGTCTGACAGGGCGACTCAAGAGACCCAGTACTTC. Translating gives CAISGSDRATQETQYF.

Here the CDR3 reads CASGATGNTNTDTQYF. DNA of the CDR3: TGCGCCAGCGGAGCAACCGGGAACACAAACACAGATACGCAGTATTTT. This chain connects TRBV5-1 to TRBJ2-3, with D possibly being TRBD2 (5 bases). With 7 bases removed from V and 2 bases from J, the gap between germline ends came to 20 bases. Per the germline V gene, CDR1 is SGHRS and CDR2 is YFSETQ. The CDR3 contains 16 residues.

The chain recombines TRBV20-1 with TRBJ2-3; D is unresolved. Germline V gene data show CDR1 as DFQATT and CDR2 as SNEGSKA (reference sequence). The CDR3 consists of 11 residues. The germline V and J ends were trimmed by 5 bases and 4 bases, with 7 bases remaining between them. CDR3 sequence: CSAGPSDTQYF. CDR3 DNA: TGCAGTGCTGGGCCCTCAGATACGCAGTATTTT.

In this sample, this clone turned up once. The CDR3 DNA is TGTGCCAGCAGTTTATATGGGCGGAGGGTCCAGGAGACCCAGTACTTC. This translates into CASSLYGRRVQETQYF. The chain uses TRBV27 and TRBJ2-5; D is possibly TRBD2 (6 bases). CDR1 and CDR2 (germline): MNHEY, SMNVEV (reference sequence). This CDR3 has 16 residues. Trimming cost V 1 base and J 5 bases, with 17 bases left between them.

This chain joins TRBV5-6 and TRBJ2-6, with D perhaps TRBD1 (5 bases). V was trimmed by 2 bases and J by 0 bases, leaving 9 bases between them. The CDR3 covers 16 residues. CDR1 is SGHDT and CDR2 is YYEEEE in the germline V gene. The CDR3 nucleotides are TGTGCCAGCAGCTTCAGGGTAAGCTCTGGGGCCAACGTCCTGACTTTC. Translation: CASSFRVSSGANVLTF.

V and J are TRBV6-5 and TRBJ2-2; possibly TRBD1 for D (6 bases). This CDR3 region has 15 residues. The V gene's germline CDR1 is MNHEY and CDR2 SVGAGI. V was clipped by 5 bases and J by 0 bases, with 10 bases between them. The CDR3 is CASSRTVTNTGELFF. The CDR3 DNA reads as TGTGCCAGCAGTAGGACAGTTACGAACACCGGGGAGCTGTTTTTT.

This clone occurred once. This chain uses TRBV5-6 with TRBJ2-3; 11 bases are a match to TRBD2. The CDR3 is made up of 17 amino acids. Trimming at V came to 1 base and at J to 0 bases, leaving 4 bases not matched to a gene. Germline values: CDR1 SGHDT, CDR2 YYEEEE. Here the CDR3 reads CASSLMVAGGSTDTQYF. In DNA form, the CDR3 reads TGTGCCAGCAGCTTGATGGTAGCGGGAGGGAGCACAGATACGCAGTATTTT.

CDR3 in DNA: TGTGCCAGCAGCTTAGTATTGGCGGCAGATGAGCAGTTCTTC. Translated, it gives CASSLVLAADEQFF. The genes are TRBV11-2 and TRBJ2-1; D is unresolved. Trimming left V 1 base short and J 8 bases short, with 12 bases between. This CDR3 is 14 amino acids long. Germline assignment: CDR1 SGHAT and CDR2 FQNNGV.

The chain recombines TRBV7-9 with TRBJ2-3; D is possibly TRBD1 or TRBD2 (5 bases each). The germline CDR1 and CDR2 sequences are SEHNR and FQNEAQ (reference sequence). The CDR3 contains 14 residues. V was trimmed by 1 base and J by 3 bases, leaving 8 bases between them. CDR3 loop: CASSLVRETDTQYF. The DNA of the CDR3 is TGTGCCAGCAGCTTAGTCAGGGAGACAGATACGCAGTATTTT.

This clone appeared once. This sequence joins TRBV7-7 and TRBJ2-3; D ambiguous. The CDR3 runs 16 residues. V lost 1 base to trimming and J lost 0 bases, with 11 bases between them. CDR1 and CDR2 (germline): SSHAT, FNYEAQ (reference sequence). CDR3 amino acids: CASSLGLTPSTDTQYF. The CDR3 region has the DNA TGTGCCAGCAGCTTAGGGTTGACCCCGAGCACAGATACGCAGTATTTT.

The chain uses TRBV11-2 and TRBJ1-1; D may be TRBD1 (5 bases). CDR3 length: 15 amino acids. The ends were cut back, 6 bases at V and 4 bases at J, with 18 bases in the middle. Germline assignment: CDR1 SGHAT and CDR2 FQNNGV. CDR3 protein: CASSPTSFRVTEAFF. Written as DNA, the CDR3 is TGTGCCAGCAGTCCTACGAGCTTCAGGGTCACTGAAGCTTTCTTT.

This clone was picked up a small number of times. CDR3 protein: CASSLVHQPQHF. CDR3 sequence (DNA): TGTGCCAGCAGCTTGGTCCATCAGCCCCAGCATTTT. V gene TRBV5-8 combines with J gene TRBJ1-5; no clear D gene. The CDR3 has 12 amino acids. Trimming stripped 0 bases from V and 5 bases from J, with 3 bases between. The V gene's germline CDR1 is SGHTS and CDR2 YDEGEE.

The rearrangement uses TRBV15 and TRBJ1-5, with D hard to call. Germline CDR1 LNHNV, CDR2 YYDKDF (reference sequence). The CDR3 is made up of 12 amino acids. The V gene lost 6 bases and the J gene lost 4 bases, with 7 bases spanning the gap. CDR3 DNA sequence: TGTGCCACCAGGGGGAGGAATCAGCCCCAGCATTTT. Its protein product is CATRGRNQPQHF.

V is TRBV10-3 and J is TRBJ2-7, with unresolved D. Trimming cost V 6 bases and J 3 bases, with 15 bases left between them. CDR1 and CDR2 (germline): ENHRY, SYGVKD. The CDR3 is 14 amino acids. The CDR3 here is CAISRQPGRYEQYF. The DNA for the CDR3 is TGTGCCATCAGCCGACAACCGGGCCGCTACGAGCAGTACTTC.

The chain is built from TRBV6-5 and TRBJ2-7, with 7 bases fitting TRBD2. CDR3 length: 14 residues. Germline CDR1 and CDR2: MNHEY and SVGAGI. J lost 4 bases, V lost 8 bases, and 11 bases had no gene match. CDR3 in amino acids: CASVSGGAGYEQYF. The CDR3 region has the DNA TGTGCCAGCGTCTCCGGGGGAGCGGGGTACGAGCAGTACTTC.

V and J are TRBV5-4 and TRBJ2-7; D uncertain. Germline V gene lookup returns CDR1 SGHNT and CDR2 YYREEE (reference sequence). This CDR3 has 14 amino acids. V lost 3 bases and J 0 bases, leaving 10 bases between the germline ends. In DNA form, the CDR3 reads TGTGCCAGCAGCTCAAGGACGGACTCCTACGAGCAGTACTTC. Its translation is CASSSRTDSYEQYF.

The chain carries TRBV11-1 and TRBJ2-3, with 7 nucleotides matching TRBD1. The V and J ends lost 5 bases and 2 bases, in that order; junction bases with no gene match: 7. CDR1 and CDR2 (germline): SGHAT, FQDESV (reference sequence). This CDR3 comprises 15 residues. The CDR3 DNA is TGTGCCAGCAGCCCCAGACAGGGAACCACAGATACGCAGTATTTT. The encoded protein is CASSPRQGTTDTQYF. Full variable domain (remainder filled in from reference TRBV11-1 and TRBJ2-3): EAEVAQSPRYKITEKSQAVAFWCDPISGHATLYWYRQILGQGPELLVQFQDESVVDDSQLPKDRFSAERLKGVDSTLKIQPAELGDSAMYLCASSPRQGTTDTQYFGPGTRLTVL.

The chain employs TRBV5-4 and TRBJ1-1; no definite D call. This CDR3 has 14 residues. Trimming took 0 bases from V and 1 from J, leaving 7 bases between them. Germline-derived CDR1 and CDR2 are SGHNT and YYREEE (reference sequence). This CDR3 reads CASSLVGENTEAFF. DNA of the CDR3: TGTGCCAGCAGCTTGGTCGGAGAGAACACTGAAGCTTTCTTT.

This clone appeared a single time. Other DNA sequences in the same sample also yield this CDR3. The J gene is TRBJ2-3, the V gene TRBV18, with D unresolved. Germline loops: CDR1 KGHSH, CDR2 LQKENI. CDR3 length: 13 amino acids. Trimming removed 3 bases from V and 2 bases from J, with 6 bases in between. CDR3 protein: CASSPDLTDTQYF. CDR3 coding DNA: TGTGCCAGCTCACCGGACCTCACAGATACGCAGTATTTT. Supplemented by reference TRBV18 and TRBJ2-3, the full variable domain reads NAGVMQNPRHLVRRRGQEARLRCSPMKGHSHVYWYRQLPEEGLKFMVYLQKENIIDESGMPKERFSAEFPKEGPSILRIQQVVRGDSAAYFCASSPDLTDTQYFGPGTRLTVL.